The 3 T cell receptor beta chains in this list originate from one sample, sequenced in a study of OX40 agonist ivuxolimab in advanced cancers. Method: immunoSEQ multiplex PCR; TCRdb's copy keeps in-frame clones and lacks some. This table has 50,000 or so clones, approximately 80% appearing once. The material was CD4+ or CD8+ T cells sorted from blood, obtained in a trial of the OX40 agonist ivuxolimab. All receptors come from an adult with an advanced solid tumor such as melanoma, head and neck, liver or kidney cancer.

V gene TRBV6-4 combines with J gene TRBJ2-3, with a tentative D call TRBD2 (5 bases). Trimming shortened V by 0 bases and J by 6 bases, and 10 bases separated the two germline ends. The germline CDR1 and CDR2 sequences are MRHNA and SNTAGT. The CDR3 is 14 residues long. CDR3 sequence: CASSDSGEGDTQYF. CDR3 nucleotides: TGTGCCAGCAGTGACTCGGGCGAGGGCGATACGCAGTATTTT.

The chain joins TRBV2 to TRBJ2-1; TRBD2 agrees at 11 bases. Germline V gene lookup returns CDR1 SNHLY and CDR2 FYNNEI. V shed 2 bases, J shed 5 bases, and the junction held 2 bases outside the gene matches. The CDR3 is made up of 15 amino acids. The CDR3 DNA sequence: TGTGCCAGCAGTGAATTAGCGGGGGGGAACAATGAGCAGTTCTTC. It codes for CASSELAGGNNEQFF.

The V call is TRBV4-1, the J call TRBJ1-2, with TRBD1 matching over 9 bases. J lost 5 bases, V lost 3 bases, and 13 bases had no gene match. Germline loops: CDR1 MGHRA, CDR2 YSYEKL. This CDR3 is 17 amino acids long. DNA for the CDR3: TGCGCCAGCAGCCACCCATACAGAGACAGGGGGGATTATGGCTACACCTTC. It codes for CASSHPYRDRGDYGYTF.